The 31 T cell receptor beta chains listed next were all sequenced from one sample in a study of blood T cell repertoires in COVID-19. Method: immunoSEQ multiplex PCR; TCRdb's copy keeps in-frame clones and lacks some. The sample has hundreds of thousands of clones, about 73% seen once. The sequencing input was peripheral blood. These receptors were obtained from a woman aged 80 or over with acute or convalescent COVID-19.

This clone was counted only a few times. In nucleotides, the CDR3 is TGTGCCAGCAGTCCCCGACAGCTCTATAATTCACCCCTCCACTTT. It translates to CASSPRQLYNSPLHF. The chain links TRBV27 to TRBJ1-6; tentatively, D is TRBD1 (5 bases). Deletions cut 5 bases from V and 3 bases from J, with 11 bases between. CDR1 and CDR2 from the germline V gene are MNHEY and SMNVEV (reference sequence). The CDR3 has 15 amino acids.

This CDR3 reads CASSLGAGYNEQFF. CDR3 bases: TGCGCCAGCAGCTTGGGCGCCGGCTACAATGAGCAGTTCTTC. The J gene is TRBJ2-1, the V gene TRBV5-1; D ambiguous. The CDR3 has 14 residues. Germline CDR1 reads SGHRS; CDR2 reads YFSETQ. V was shortened by 0 bases and J by 3 bases, with 7 bases between the two germline ends. Using reference TRBV5-1 and TRBJ2-1 for the parts outside the CDR3, the full variable domain is KAGVTQTPRYLIKTRGQQVTLSCSPISGHRSVSWYQQTPGQGLQFLFEYFSETQRNKGNFPGRFSGRQFSNSRSEMNVSTLELGDSALYLCASSLGAGYNEQFFGPGTRLTVL.

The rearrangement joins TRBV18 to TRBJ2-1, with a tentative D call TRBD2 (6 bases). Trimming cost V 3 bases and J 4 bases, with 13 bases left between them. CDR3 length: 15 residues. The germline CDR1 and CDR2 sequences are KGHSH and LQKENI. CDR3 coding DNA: TGTGCCAGCTCACCTGGGCGGGGCGATTACAATGAGCAGTTCTTC. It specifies CASSPGRGDYNEQFF.

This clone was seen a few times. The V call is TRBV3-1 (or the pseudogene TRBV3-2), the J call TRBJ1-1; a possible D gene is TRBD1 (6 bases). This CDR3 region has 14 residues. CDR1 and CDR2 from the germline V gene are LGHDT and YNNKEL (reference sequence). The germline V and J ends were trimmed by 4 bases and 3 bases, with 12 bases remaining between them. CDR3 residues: CASSLAGVDTEAFF. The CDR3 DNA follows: TGTGCCAGCAGCCTCGCAGGGGTTGACACTGAAGCTTTCTTT.

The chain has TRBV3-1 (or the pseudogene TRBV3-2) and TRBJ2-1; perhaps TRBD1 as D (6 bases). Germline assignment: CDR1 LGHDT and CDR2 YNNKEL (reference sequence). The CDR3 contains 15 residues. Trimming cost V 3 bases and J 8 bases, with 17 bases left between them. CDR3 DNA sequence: TGTGCCAGCAGCCAGTCTGGGACAAAAGGCGATGAGCAGTTCTTC. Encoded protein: CASSQSGTKGDEQFF.

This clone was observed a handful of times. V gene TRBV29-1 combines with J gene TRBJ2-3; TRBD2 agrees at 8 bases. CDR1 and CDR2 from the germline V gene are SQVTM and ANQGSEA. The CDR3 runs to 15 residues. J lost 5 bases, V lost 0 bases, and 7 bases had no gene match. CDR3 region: CSVEDRTSGLDTQYF. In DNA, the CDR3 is TGCAGCGTTGAAGATCGAACTAGCGGCTTAGATACGCAGTATTTT.

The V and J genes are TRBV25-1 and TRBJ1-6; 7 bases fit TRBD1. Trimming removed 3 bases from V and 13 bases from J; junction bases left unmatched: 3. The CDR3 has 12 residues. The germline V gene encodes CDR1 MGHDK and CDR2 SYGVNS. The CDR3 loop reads CASSDFRGPLHF. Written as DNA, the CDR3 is TGTGCCAGCAGTGATTTCAGGGGGCCCCTCCACTTT.

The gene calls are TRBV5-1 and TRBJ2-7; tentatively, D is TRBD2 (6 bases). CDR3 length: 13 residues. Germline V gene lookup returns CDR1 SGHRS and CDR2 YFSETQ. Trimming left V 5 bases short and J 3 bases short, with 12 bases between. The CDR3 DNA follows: TGCGCCAGCAGTGCGGGGCGGGACTACGAGCAGTACTTC. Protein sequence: CASSAGRDYEQYF. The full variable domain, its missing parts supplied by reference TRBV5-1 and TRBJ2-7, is KAGVTQTPRYLIKTRGQQVTLSCSPISGHRSVSWYQQTPGQGLQFLFEYFSETQRNKGNFPGRFSGRQFSNSRSEMNVSTLELGDSALYLCASSAGRDYEQYFGPGTRLTVT.

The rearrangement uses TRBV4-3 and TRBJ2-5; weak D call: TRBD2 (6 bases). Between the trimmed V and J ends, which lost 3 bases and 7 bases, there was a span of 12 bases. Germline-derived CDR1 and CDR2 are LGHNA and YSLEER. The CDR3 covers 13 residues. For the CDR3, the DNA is TGCGCCAGCAGCCAGGAATTGCGGGGGACCCAGTACTTC. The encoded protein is CASSQELRGTQYF.

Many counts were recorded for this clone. CDR3 residues: CASSDLSGSTYEQYF. In nucleotides, the CDR3 is TGTGCCAGTAGTGACCTTAGCGGGAGCACTTACGAGCAGTACTTC. The gene calls are TRBV19 and TRBJ2-7; 9 bases align to TRBD2. With V trimmed by 5 bases and J by 4 bases, 9 bases remained unmatched. Germline V gene lookup returns CDR1 LNHDA and CDR2 SQIVND (reference sequence). The length of the CDR3 is 15 residues.

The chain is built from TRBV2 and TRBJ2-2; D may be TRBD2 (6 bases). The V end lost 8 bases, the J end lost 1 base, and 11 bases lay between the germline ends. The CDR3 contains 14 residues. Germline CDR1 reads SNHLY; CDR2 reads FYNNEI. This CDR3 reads CASRRGENTGELFF. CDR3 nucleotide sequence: TGTGCCAGCCGGAGGGGCGAGAACACCGGGGAGCTGTTTTTT.

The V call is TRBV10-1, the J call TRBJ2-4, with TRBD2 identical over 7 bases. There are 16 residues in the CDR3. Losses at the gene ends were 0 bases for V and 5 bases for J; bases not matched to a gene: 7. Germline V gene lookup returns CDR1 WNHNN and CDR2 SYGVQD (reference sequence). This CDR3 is CASSESGTNVQNIQYF. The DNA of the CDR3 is TGCGCCAGCAGTGAGTCTGGGACTAATGTTCAAAACATTCAGTACTTC.

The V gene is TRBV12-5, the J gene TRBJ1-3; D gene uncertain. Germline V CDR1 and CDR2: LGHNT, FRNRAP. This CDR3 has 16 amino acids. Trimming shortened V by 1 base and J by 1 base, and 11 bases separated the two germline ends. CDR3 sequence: CASGLDSGRSGNTIYF. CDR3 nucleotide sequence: TGTGCTAGTGGTTTGGACTCCGGGAGGTCTGGAAACACCATATATTTT.

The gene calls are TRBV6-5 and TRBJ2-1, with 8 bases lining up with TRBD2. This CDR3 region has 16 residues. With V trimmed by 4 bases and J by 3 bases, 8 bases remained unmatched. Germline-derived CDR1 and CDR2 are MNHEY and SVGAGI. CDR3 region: CASSSSGGPFYNEQFF. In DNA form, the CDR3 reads TGTGCCAGCAGTTCCTCGGGGGGGCCCTTCTACAATGAGCAGTTCTTC.

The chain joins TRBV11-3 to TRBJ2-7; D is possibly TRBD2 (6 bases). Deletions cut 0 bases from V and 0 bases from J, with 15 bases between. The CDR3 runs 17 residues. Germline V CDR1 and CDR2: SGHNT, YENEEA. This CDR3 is CASSLEEGLRSSYEQYF. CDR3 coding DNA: TGTGCCAGCAGCTTAGAGGAGGGCCTGAGGTCCTCCTACGAGCAGTACTTC.

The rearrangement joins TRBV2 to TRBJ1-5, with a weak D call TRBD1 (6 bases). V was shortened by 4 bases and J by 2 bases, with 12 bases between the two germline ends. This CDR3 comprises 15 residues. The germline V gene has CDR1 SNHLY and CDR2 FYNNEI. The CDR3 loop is CASSGQGLGNQPQHF. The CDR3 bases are TGTGCCAGCAGTGGTCAGGGGCTCGGCAATCAGCCCCAGCATTTT. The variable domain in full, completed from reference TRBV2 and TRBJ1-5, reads EPEVTQTPSHQVTQMGQEVILRCVPISNHLYFYWYRQILGQKVEFLVSFYNNEISEKSEIFDDQFSVERPDGSNFTLKIRSTKLEDSAMYFCASSGQGLGNQPQHFGDGTRLSIL.

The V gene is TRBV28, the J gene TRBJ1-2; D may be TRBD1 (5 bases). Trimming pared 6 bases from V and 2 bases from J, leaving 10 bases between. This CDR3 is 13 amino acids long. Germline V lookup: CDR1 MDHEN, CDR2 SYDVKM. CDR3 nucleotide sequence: TGTGCCAGCAGCCAGGGCCTGAACTATGGCTACACCTTC. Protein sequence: CASSQGLNYGYTF.

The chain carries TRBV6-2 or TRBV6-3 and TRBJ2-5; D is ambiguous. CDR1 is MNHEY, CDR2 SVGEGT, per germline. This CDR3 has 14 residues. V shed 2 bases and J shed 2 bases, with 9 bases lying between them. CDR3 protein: CASSYRNIQETQYF. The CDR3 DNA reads TGTGCCAGCAGTTACCGAAACATACAAGAGACCCAGTACTTC.

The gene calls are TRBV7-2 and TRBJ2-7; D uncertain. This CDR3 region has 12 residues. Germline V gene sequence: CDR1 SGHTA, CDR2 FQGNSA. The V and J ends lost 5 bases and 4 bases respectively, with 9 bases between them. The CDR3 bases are TGTGCCAGCAGCCCTATTTATTACGAGCAGTACTTC. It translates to CASSPIYYEQYF.

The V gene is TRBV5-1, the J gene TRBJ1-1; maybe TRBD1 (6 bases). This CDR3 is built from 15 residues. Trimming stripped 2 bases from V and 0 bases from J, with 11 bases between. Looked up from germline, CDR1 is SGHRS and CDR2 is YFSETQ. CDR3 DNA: TGCGCCAGCAGCTTACAGGGAGTCATGAACACTGAAGCTTTCTTT. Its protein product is CASSLQGVMNTEAFF.

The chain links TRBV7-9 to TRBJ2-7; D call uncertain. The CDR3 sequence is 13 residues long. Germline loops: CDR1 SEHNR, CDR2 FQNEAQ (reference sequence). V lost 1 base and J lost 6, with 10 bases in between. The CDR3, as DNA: TGTGCCAGCAGCTTAGACTACGAAGGCGAGCAGTACTTC. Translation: CASSLDYEGEQYF.

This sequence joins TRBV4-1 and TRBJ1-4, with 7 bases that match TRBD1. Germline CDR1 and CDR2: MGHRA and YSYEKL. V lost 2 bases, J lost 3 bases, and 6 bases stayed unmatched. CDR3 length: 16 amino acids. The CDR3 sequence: CASSQYDRVANEKLFF. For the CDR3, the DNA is TGCGCCAGCAGCCAATATGACAGGGTAGCTAATGAAAAACTGTTTTTT.

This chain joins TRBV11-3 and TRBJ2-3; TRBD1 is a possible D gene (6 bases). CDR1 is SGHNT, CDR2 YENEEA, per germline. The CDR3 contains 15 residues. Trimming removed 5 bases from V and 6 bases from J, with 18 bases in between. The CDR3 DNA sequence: TGTGCCAGCAGCCCCCAGGGGCTCGTCTCCGATACGCAGTATTTT. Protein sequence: CASSPQGLVSDTQYF.

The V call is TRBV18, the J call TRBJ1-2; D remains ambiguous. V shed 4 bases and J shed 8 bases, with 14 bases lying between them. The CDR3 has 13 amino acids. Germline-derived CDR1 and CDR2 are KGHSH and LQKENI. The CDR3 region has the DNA TGTGCCAGCTCACTATCGCCGCCGGGGGGCTACACCTTC. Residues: CASSLSPPGGYTF.

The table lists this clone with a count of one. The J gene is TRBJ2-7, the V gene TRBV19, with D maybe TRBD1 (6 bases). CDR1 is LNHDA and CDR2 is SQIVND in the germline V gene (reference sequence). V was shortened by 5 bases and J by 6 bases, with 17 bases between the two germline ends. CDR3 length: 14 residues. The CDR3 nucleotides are TGTGCCAGTAGTCTACCTTCGGACAGCTCCGAGCAGTACTTC. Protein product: CASSLPSDSSEQYF.

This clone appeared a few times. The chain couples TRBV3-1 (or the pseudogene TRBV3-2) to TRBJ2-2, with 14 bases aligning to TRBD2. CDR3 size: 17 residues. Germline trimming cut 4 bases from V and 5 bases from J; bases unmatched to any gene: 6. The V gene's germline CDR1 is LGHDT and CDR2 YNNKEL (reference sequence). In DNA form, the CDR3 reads TGTGCCAGCAGCCGCAAGAGACTAGCGGGGGGGACCGGGGAGCTGTTTTTT. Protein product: CASSRKRLAGGTGELFF.

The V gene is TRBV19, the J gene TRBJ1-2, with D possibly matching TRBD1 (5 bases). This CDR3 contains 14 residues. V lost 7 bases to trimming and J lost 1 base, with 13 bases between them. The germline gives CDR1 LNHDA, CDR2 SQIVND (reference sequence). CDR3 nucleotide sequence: TGTGCCAGTACCCGGGACTGGAATAACTATGGCTACACCTTC. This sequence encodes CASTRDWNNYGYTF.

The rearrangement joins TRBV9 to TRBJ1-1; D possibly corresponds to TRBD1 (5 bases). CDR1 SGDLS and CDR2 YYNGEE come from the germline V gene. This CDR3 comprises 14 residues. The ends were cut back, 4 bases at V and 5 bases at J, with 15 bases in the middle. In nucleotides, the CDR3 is TGTGCCAGCAGCCCCCAGGGAAGTGGGACTGAAGCTTTCTTT. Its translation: CASSPQGSGTEAFF.

The CDR3 DNA reads TGTGCCATCAGTGAGTCGACGGCAGGGCTAGCGGACTACGAGCAGTACTTC. Its translation: CAISESTAGLADYEQYF. The V gene is TRBV10-3, the J gene TRBJ2-7; 7 bases align to TRBD2. V lost 0 bases and J lost 3; bases outside the gene matches: 11. Germline V gene sequence: CDR1 ENHRY, CDR2 SYGVKD. The CDR3 consists of 17 residues.

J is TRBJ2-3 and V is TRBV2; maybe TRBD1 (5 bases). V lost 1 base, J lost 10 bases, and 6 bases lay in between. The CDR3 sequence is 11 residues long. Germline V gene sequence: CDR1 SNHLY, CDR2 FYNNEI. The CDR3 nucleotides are TGTGCCAGCAGTGAAGACAGGCCGCAGTATTTT. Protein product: CASSEDRPQYF.

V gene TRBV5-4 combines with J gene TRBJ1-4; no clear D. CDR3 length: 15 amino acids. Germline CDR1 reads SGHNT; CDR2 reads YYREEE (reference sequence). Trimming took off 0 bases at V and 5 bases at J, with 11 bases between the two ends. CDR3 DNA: TGTGCCAGCAGCTTGGAGAGCGGCATAAATGAAAAACTGTTTTTT. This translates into CASSLESGINEKLFF.